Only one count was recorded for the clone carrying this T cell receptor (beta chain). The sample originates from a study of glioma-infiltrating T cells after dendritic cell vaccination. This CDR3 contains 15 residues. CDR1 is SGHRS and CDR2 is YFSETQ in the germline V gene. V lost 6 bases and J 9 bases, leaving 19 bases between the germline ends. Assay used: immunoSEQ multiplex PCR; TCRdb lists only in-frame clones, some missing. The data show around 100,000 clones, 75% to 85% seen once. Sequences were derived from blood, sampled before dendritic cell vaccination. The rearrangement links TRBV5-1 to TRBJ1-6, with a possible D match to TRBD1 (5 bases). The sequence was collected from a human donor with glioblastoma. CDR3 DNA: TGCGCCAGCACATCGTCATCGCAGGGCGCTTCACCCCTCCACTTT. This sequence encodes CASTSSSQGASPLHF.